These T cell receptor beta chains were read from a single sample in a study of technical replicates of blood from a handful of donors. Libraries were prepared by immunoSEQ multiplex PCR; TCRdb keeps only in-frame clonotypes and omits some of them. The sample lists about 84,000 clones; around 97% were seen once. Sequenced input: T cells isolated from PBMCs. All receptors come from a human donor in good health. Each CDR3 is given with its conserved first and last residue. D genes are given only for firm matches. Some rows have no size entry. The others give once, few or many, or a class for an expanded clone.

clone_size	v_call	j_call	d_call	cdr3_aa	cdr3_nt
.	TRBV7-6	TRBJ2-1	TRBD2	CASSLNSGSPYNEQFF	TGTGCCAGCAGCTTGAATAGCGGGAGCCCCTACAATGAGCAGTTCTTC
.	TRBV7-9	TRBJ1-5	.	CASSPQGRNQPQHF	TGTGCCAGCAGCCCACAGGGTCGGAATCAGCCCCAGCATTTT
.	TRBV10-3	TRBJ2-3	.	CAISEKSRTDTQYF	TGTGCCATCAGTGAAAAGAGCCGCACAGATACGCAGTATTTT
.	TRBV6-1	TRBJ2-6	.	CASSEAWFTGTMEVLTF	TGTGCCAGCAGTGAAGCTTGGTTCACCGGGACAATGGAGGTCCTGACTTTC
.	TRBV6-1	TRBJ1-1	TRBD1	CATSVGQMNTEAFF	TGTGCCACCTCCGTGGGACAGATGAACACTGAAGCTTTCTTT
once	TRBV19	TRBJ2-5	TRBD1	CASSGTGSQETQYF	TGTGCCAGTAGTGGGACAGGCAGTCAAGAGACCCAGTACTTC
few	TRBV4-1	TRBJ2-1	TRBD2	CASSQGAGVYNEQFF	TGCGCCAGCAGCCAAGGAGCGGGAGTTTACAATGAGCAGTTCTTC
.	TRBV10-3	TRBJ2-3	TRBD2	CAISLAEDTDTQYF	TGTGCCATCAGTCTAGCGGAGGACACAGATACGCAGTATTTT
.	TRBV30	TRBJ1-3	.	CAWKVGGTNTIYF	TGTGCCTGGAAGGTTGGGGGGACAAACACCATATATTTT
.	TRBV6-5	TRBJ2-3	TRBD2	CASINRGGRTDTQYF	TGTGCCAGCATAAATCGGGGCGGGAGGACAGATACGCAGTATTTT
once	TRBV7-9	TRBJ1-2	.	CASSRAGNYGYTF	TGTGCCAGCAGCAGGGCGGGTAACTATGGCTACACCTTC
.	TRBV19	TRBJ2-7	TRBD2	CANRTSGRGVPYEQYF	TGTGCCAACCGGACTAGCGGGAGGGGAGTTCCCTACGAGCAGTACTTC
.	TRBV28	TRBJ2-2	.	CASSLFGQSLFTGELFF	TGTGCCAGCAGTTTATTCGGACAGAGTTTGTTCACCGGGGAGCTGTTTTTT
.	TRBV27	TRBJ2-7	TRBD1	CASSIPGQGRYGSYEQYF	TGTGCCAGCAGTATCCCGGGACAGGGACGATATGGTAGCTACGAGCAGTACTTC
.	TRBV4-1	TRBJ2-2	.	CASSQVPPGAGELFF	TGCGCCAGCAGCCAAGTACCCCCCGGGGCCGGGGAGCTGTTTTTT
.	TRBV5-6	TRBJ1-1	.	CASSLGQVDFF	TGTGCCAGCAGCTTGGGGCAGGTGGATTTCTTT
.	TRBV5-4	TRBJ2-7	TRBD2	CASSPATSRDTYEQYF	TGTGCCAGCAGCCCGGCGACTAGCAGAGATACCTACGAGCAGTACTTC
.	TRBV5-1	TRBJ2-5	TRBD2	CASSLELAGSETQYF	TGCGCCAGCAGCTTGGAGCTAGCGGGGTCGGAGACCCAGTACTTC
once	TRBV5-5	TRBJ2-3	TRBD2	CASSYHSRAGVPDTQYF	TGTGCCAGCAGCTACCATTCTAGGGCGGGAGTGCCAGATACGCAGTATTTT
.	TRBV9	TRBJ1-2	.	CASSLQGGKDYGYTF	TGTGCCAGCAGCCTTCAAGGGGGTAAGGACTATGGCTACACCTTC
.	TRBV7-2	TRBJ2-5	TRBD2	CASSLAREEETQYF	TGTGCCAGCAGCTTAGCCCGGGAGGAGGAGACCCAGTACTTC
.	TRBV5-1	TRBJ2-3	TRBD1	CASSSGQETDTQYF	TGCGCCAGCAGCTCGGGACAGGAGACAGATACGCAGTATTTT
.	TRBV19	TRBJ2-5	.	CASSPRTAIQETQYF	TGTGCCAGTAGTCCCAGGACAGCTATCCAAGAGACCCAGTACTTC
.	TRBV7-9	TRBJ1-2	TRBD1	CASSPWGQGEGYTF	TGTGCCAGCAGCCCCTGGGGGCAGGGGGAGGGCTACACCTTC
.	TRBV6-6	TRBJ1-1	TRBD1	CASIRGQGRTEAFF	TGTGCCAGCATTCGGGGACAGGGGAGAACTGAAGCTTTCTTT
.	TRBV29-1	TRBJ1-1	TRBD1	CSSRQGFKAFF	TGCAGCTCCCGACAGGGATTCAAAGCTTTCTTT
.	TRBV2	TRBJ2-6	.	CASSEVGPGANVLTF	TGTGCCAGCAGTGAAGTGGGGCCTGGGGCCAACGTCCTGACTTTC
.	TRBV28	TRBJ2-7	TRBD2	CASSFREGWYEQYF	TGTGCCAGCAGTTTCCGGGAGGGCTGGTACGAGCAGTACTTC
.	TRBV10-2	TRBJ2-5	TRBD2	CASCGTSGSRETQYF	TGCGCCAGCTGTGGGACTAGCGGGAGCCGAGAGACCCAGTACTTC
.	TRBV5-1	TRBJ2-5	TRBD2	CASTAGGPKTQYF	TGCGCCAGCACGGCGGGGGGGCCGAAGACCCAGTACTTC
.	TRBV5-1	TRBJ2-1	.	CASSLVQGGVGYNEQFF	TGCGCCAGCAGCTTGGTGCAGGGCGGGGTGGGCTACAATGAGCAGTTCTTC
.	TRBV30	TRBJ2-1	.	CAWSNTEGHRGNEQFF	TGTGCCTGGAGTAACACGGAGGGGCATCGGGGCAATGAGCAGTTCTTC
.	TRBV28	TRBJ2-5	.	CASTDLEGIQETQYF	TGTGCCAGCACTGACTTGGAGGGTATCCAAGAGACCCAGTACTTC
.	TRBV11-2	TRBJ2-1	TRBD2	CASSLRRASGDNEQFF	TGTGCCAGCAGCTTACGTCGCGCTAGCGGAGACAATGAGCAGTTCTTC
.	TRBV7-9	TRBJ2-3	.	CASSLGGGGADTQYF	TGTGCCAGCAGCTTAGGTGGCGGGGGCGCAGATACGCAGTATTTT
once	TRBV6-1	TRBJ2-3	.	CAYAVQTAKYF	TGTGCCTACGCAGTTCAGACAGCCAAGTATTTT
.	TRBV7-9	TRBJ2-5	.	CASRRKETQYF	TGTGCCAGCAGGAGAAAAGAGACCCAGTACTTC
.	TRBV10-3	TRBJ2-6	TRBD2	CAIARKTSGGADGANVLTF	TGTGCCATCGCCAGAAAGACTAGCGGGGGGGCGGATGGGGCCAACGTCCTGACTTTC
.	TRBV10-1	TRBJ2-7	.	CASSREAGSFYEQYF	TGCGCCAGCAGTAGAGAGGCCGGGAGCTTCTACGAGCAGTACTTC
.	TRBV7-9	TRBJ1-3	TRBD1	CASSSLGDSRDGNTIYF	TGTGCCAGCAGCTCTCTTGGGGACAGTAGGGATGGAAACACCATATATTTT
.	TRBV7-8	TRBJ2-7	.	CASSPGRGNGEQYF	TGTGCCAGCAGCCCCGGGCGGGGCAATGGCGAGCAGTACTTC
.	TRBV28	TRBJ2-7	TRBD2	CASSRIPGTSRAEQYF	TGTGCCAGCAGTCGAATACCCGGGACTAGCCGGGCCGAGCAGTACTTC
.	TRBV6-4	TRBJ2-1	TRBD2	CASSVRTSGGDEQFF	TGTGCCAGCAGTGTCCGGACTAGCGGAGGGGATGAGCAGTTCTTC
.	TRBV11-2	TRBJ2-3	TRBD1	CASSLGGQGRSTDTQYF	TGTGCCAGCAGCCTAGGGGGACAGGGGCGTAGCACAGATACGCAGTATTTT
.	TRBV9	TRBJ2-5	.	CASSFRSAGETQYF	TGTGCCAGCAGCTTCAGATCGGCAGGGGAGACCCAGTACTTC
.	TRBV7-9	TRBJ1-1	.	CASSLESRGSEAFF	TGTGCCAGCAGCTTAGAGTCCCGAGGGTCTGAAGCTTTCTTT
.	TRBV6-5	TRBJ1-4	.	CASCQGGYEKLFF	TGTGCCAGCTGCCAGGGAGGATATGAAAAACTGTTTTTT
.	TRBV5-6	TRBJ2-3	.	CASSFKYTDTQYF	TGTGCCAGCAGCTTTAAATACACAGATACGCAGTATTTT
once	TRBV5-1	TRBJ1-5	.	CASSLFSGGGQPQHF	TGCGCCAGCAGCTTGTTTAGCGGGGGTGGGCAGCCCCAGCATTTT
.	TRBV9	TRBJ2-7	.	CASSVSPGEGEQYF	TGTGCCAGCAGCGTATCGCCAGGGGAGGGGGAGCAGTACTTC
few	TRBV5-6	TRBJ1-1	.	CASRVAGGDTEAFF	TGTGCCAGCAGAGTAGCCGGGGGTGACACTGAAGCTTTCTTT
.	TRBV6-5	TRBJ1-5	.	CASSYQTQGNHQPQHF	TGTGCCAGCAGTTACCAAACTCAGGGGAATCATCAGCCCCAGCATTTT
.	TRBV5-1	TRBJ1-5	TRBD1	CASSLGPRAGQGSQAPQHF	TGCGCCAGCAGCTTGGGTCCTCGGGCGGGACAGGGATCCCAGGCCCCCCAGCATTTT
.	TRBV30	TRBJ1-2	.	CAWSHAGNAGRGYTF	TGTGCCTGGAGTCACGCGGGGAACGCAGGGAGGGGCTACACCTTC
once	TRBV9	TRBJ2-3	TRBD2	CASSVERGGGDTQYF	TGTGCCAGCAGCGTAGAGCGGGGGGGTGGAGATACGCAGTATTTT
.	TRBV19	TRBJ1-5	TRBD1	CATRGQGRNQPQHF	TGTGCCACAAGGGGACAGGGCCGCAATCAGCCCCAGCATTTT
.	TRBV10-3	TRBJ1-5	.	CAISESTDQPQHF	TGTGCCATCAGTGAGTCTACGGATCAGCCCCAGCATTTT
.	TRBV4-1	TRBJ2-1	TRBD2	CASSQDLLADIYNEQFF	TGCGCCAGCAGCCAAGATCTACTAGCGGACATATACAATGAGCAGTTCTTC
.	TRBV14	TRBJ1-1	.	CASSQGWGVRPGTEAFF	TGTGCCAGCAGCCAAGGATGGGGGGTTCGCCCGGGCACTGAAGCTTTCTTT
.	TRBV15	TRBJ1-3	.	CATSRDLRNTIYF	TGTGCCACCAGCAGAGATCTACGAAACACCATATATTTT